This T cell receptor beta chain was found in a study of cytomegalovirus exposure and HLA in healthy donors. General study points: An assumption of roughly uniform sequencing depth across donors underlay the presence/absence analyses.

The PCR contained 60 Vbeta and 13 Jbeta primers. Sequencing was performed with immunoSEQ multiplex PCR; in TCRdb, only in-frame clones are kept and a portion is missing. This table has 150,000 to 200,000 clones, roughly 80% appearing once. Trimming stripped 7 bases from V and 1 base from J, with 8 bases between. The CDR3 is 13 residues long. Germline V CDR1 and CDR2: GTSNPN, SVGIG (reference sequence). This clone was seen a single time. Its antigen is unknown. The V gene is TRBV30, the J gene TRBJ2-6; maybe TRBD1 (5 bases). The sequence was obtained from a woman aged 18-29 years in good health and CMV-seronegative. The source material was PBMCs. The CDR3 region is CAFRVSGANVLTF. The CDR3 coding sequence is TGTGCCTTCAGGGTATCTGGGGCCAACGTCCTGACTTTC.